These 32 T cell receptor beta chains were sequenced from one sample in a study of blood T cells in healthy people across ages. A second 7 to 11 cycle PCR used barcoded and J-beta primers. TCRdb fed the 5' RACE reads into MiXCR, producing one record per CDR3 protein. The table has approximately 1,700,000 distinct CDR3 sequences, roughly 43% seen once. Material for sequencing was blood. Receptor source: a human donor in good health.

This clonotype was seen only a few times. The genes are TRBV29-1 and TRBJ2-3; TRBD2 agrees at 15 bases. Germline lookup yields CDR1 SQVTM and CDR2 ANQGSEA. There are 16 residues in the CDR3. V lost 5 bases and J lost 4; bases outside the gene matches: 7. CDR3: CSVKRTSGGAPDTQYF. CDR3 DNA sequence: TGCAGCGTTAAAAGGACTAGCGGGGGGGCCCCAGATACGCAGTATTTT.

This chain connects TRBV4-3 to TRBJ1-4; D might be TRBD1 (6 bases). The CDR3 sequence is 17 residues long. Germline CDR1 is LGHNA and CDR2 is YSLEER. V was cut by 0 bases and J by 9 bases, with 20 bases left in between. CDR3 nucleotides: TGCGCCAGCAGCCAAGACGGGTTGGCAGGGGAGGGTAAAAAACTGTTTTTT. Protein: CASSQDGLAGEGKKLFF.

The chain recombines TRBV4-1 with TRBJ2-2; TRBD2 matches 8 bases. Germline V gene data show CDR1 as MGHRA and CDR2 as YSYEKL. The junction had 6 bases not matched to a gene; V was cut back by 0 bases and J by 6 bases. CDR3 length equals 16 residues. The CDR3 region is CASSQEKVAGSGELFF. The CDR3 DNA reads as TGCGCCAGCAGCCAAGAGAAGGTAGCGGGGTCCGGGGAGCTGTTTTTT.

The V and J genes are TRBV20-1 and TRBJ1-2, with D perhaps TRBD1 (5 bases). Germline CDR1 is DFQATT and CDR2 is SNEGSKA (reference sequence). There are 18 residues in the CDR3. Trimming cost V 0 bases and J 4 bases, with 24 bases left between them. DNA for the CDR3: TGCAGTGCTAGAGAAGGGGCTGATATTTTGATGGGGCGCTATGGCTACACCTTC. As protein: CSAREGADILMGRYGYTF.

This sequence joins TRBV25-1 and TRBJ1-2; D possibly corresponds to TRBD1 (5 bases). This CDR3 region has 14 residues. The germline CDR1 and CDR2 sequences are MGHDK and SYGVNS. V lost 0 bases and J lost 6, with 11 bases in between. In DNA, the CDR3 is TGTGCCAGCAGTGAATACGGGGGAGTGGATGGCTACACCTTC. It codes for CASSEYGGVDGYTF.

This clonotype has more than one count but fewer than ten. The rearrangement uses TRBV6-2 or TRBV6-3 and TRBJ2-6; D is ambiguous. This CDR3 spans 14 amino acids. CDR1 is MNHEY and CDR2 is SVGEGT in the germline V gene. V dropped 6 bases and J dropped 2 bases, with 8 bases sitting between them. CDR3 DNA sequence: TGTGCCAGCAGCAAGCTCCCTGGGGCCAACGTCCTGACTTTC. Translating gives CASSKLPGANVLTF.

The table lists this clonotype with a few counts. This rearrangement joins TRBV27 to TRBJ2-5, with 7 bases matching TRBD1. This CDR3 has 16 residues. Germline V gene data show CDR1 as MNHEY and CDR2 as SMNVEV (reference sequence). V lost 3 bases and J lost 1; bases outside the gene matches: 8. The DNA of the CDR3 is TGTGCCAGCAGTTTGTTAGGACAGGTCGGCCAAGAGACCCAGTACTTC. Translating it yields CASSLLGQVGQETQYF.

This chain links TRBV7-3 with TRBJ1-1; no reliable D call. The CDR3 totals 13 residues. CDR1 is SGHTA, CDR2 FQGTGA, per germline. The V end was cut by 3 bases, the J end by 3 bases, with 8 bases between. The CDR3 DNA reads TGTGCCAGCAGCTTGTCGCAGGACACTGAAGCTTTCTTT. The encoded protein is CASSLSQDTEAFF. The entire variable domain, with the rest obtained from reference TRBV7-3 and TRBJ1-1, is as follows: GAGVSQTPSNKVTEKGKYVELRCDPISGHTALYWYRQSLGQGPEFLIYFQGTGAADDSGLPNDRFFAVRPEGSVSTLKIQRTERGDSAVYLCASSLSQDTEAFFGQGTRLTVV.

The chain employs TRBV29-1 and TRBJ1-5; D might be TRBD1 (6 bases). The CDR3 runs 12 residues. Per germline, CDR1 SQVTM and CDR2 ANQGSEA. Trimming removed 4 bases at V and 9 bases at J, with 13 bases between. The CDR3 region has the DNA TGCAGCGTTGCGACAGGCTCCGGGCCCCAGCATTTT. Translating it yields CSVATGSGPQHF.

The chain carries TRBV10-3 and TRBJ2-3; 10 bases align to TRBD2. Germline V gene sequence: CDR1 ENHRY, CDR2 SYGVKD. The CDR3 consists of 15 residues. The J segment lost 4 bases and the V segment lost 6 bases, leaving 7 bases of the junction unmatched. The CDR3 nucleotides read TGTGCCATCAGCCCACTAGCGGGGAGGTCAGATACGCAGTATTTT. This encodes CAISPLAGRSDTQYF.

Comments on this clonotype: Possible read error: a much larger clone is one base away. The chain uses TRBV7-2 and TRBJ1-5, with a tentative D call TRBD1 (5 bases). This CDR3 is built from 16 residues. From germline, CDR1 is SGHTA and CDR2 FQGNSA. Trimming pared 0 bases from V and 2 bases from J, leaving 11 bases between. The DNA for the CDR3 is TGTGCCAGCAGCTTAGCGGGGCAGAGTGGCAATCAGCCCCAGCATTTT. It yields the protein CASSLAGQSGNQPQHF.

As to this clonotype: One end of the junction does not line up with germline, which may come from a read error. The rearrangement uses TRBV3-1 and TRBJ2-5, with TRBD1 identical over 7 bases. This CDR3 has 15 residues. Germline V CDR1 and CDR2: LGHDT, YNNKEL (reference sequence). CDR3 sequence: CTSSQGTVVEETQYF. The DNA for the CDR3 is TGTACCAGCAGCCAAGGGACAGTGGTGGAAGAGACCCAGTACTTC.

The chain links TRBV28 to TRBJ1-1, with D unresolved. Germline values: CDR1 MDHEN, CDR2 SYDVKM. Trimming removed 4 bases from V and 2 bases from J, with 8 bases in between. The CDR3 spans 13 residues. The CDR3 DNA sequence: TGTGCCAGCAGTTGGGAATCAAACACTGAAGCTTTCTTT. It yields the protein CASSWESNTEAFF.

As to this clonotype: Sequence at one end of the junction differs from germline and may be a read error. The gene calls are TRBV7-9 and TRBJ2-7; D is undetermined. The germline V gene has CDR1 SEHNR and CDR2 FQNEAQ (reference sequence). The CDR3 sequence is 15 residues long. The CDR3, as DNA: TGTACCAGCAGCTCGCCTCGAGGCGGATCCTACGAGCAGTACTTC. This translates into CTSSSPRGGSYEQYF.

V usage is TRBV7-2 and J usage is TRBJ2-6, with 7 positions matching TRBD1. The germline gives CDR1 SGHTA, CDR2 FQGNSA. V was pared by 5 bases and J by 0 bases, with 10 bases of the junction left unmatched. The CDR3 consists of 18 residues. CDR3 amino acids: CASSPRTGFSSGANVLTF. As DNA, the CDR3 is TGTGCCAGCAGCCCGCGGACAGGATTCAGCTCTGGGGCCAACGTCCTGACTTTC.

This clonotype was counted ten times or more. The CDR3 loop is CASSLEGLGVWPQYF. The CDR3 bases are TGTGCCAGCAGCTTAGAGGGACTGGGGGTTTGGCCCCAGTACTTC. The chain links TRBV7-2 to TRBJ2-5; TRBD2 might be the D (6 bases). The CDR3 consists of 15 residues. Germline CDR1 and CDR2: SGHTA and FQGNSA. V shed 1 base and J shed 9 bases, with 18 bases lying between them.

This clonotype was detected only a few times. This chain uses TRBV6-2 or TRBV6-3 with TRBJ2-7, with TRBD1 matching 7 bases. Trimming removed 7 bases from V and 5 bases from J; junction bases left unmatched: 8. The CDR3 is 13 residues long. CDR1 and CDR2 (germline): MNHEY, SVGEGT. The CDR3: CASMTGSGDEQYF. The CDR3 bases are TGTGCCAGCATGACAGGGTCGGGCGACGAGCAGTACTTC.

This clonotype appeared a few times. The rearrangement uses TRBV4-2 and TRBJ1-1, with a weak D call TRBD1 (5 bases). The CDR3 length is 14 residues. Trimming stripped 7 bases from V and 2 bases from J, with 14 bases between. Germline V lookup: CDR1 LGHNA, CDR2 YNFKEQ. The CDR3: CASTTGTINTEAFF. CDR3 DNA sequence: TGTGCCAGCACGACCGGGACTATAAACACTGAAGCTTTCTTT.

This clonotype has more than one count but fewer than ten. The rearrangement links TRBV12-5 to TRBJ2-1; perhaps TRBD1 as D (5 bases). Germline V gene data show CDR1 as LGHNT and CDR2 as FRNRAP. Trimming stripped 4 bases from V and 11 bases from J, with 15 bases between. The CDR3 contains 13 residues. The CDR3: CASGSDVSGKQFF. The CDR3 nucleotides are TGTGCTAGTGGTTCGGATGTATCAGGGAAGCAGTTCTTC. Supplemented by reference TRBV12-5 and TRBJ2-1, the full variable domain reads DARVTQTPRHKVTEMGQEVTMRCQPILGHNTVFWYRQTMMQGLELLAYFRNRAPLDDSGMPKDRFSAEMPDATLATLKIQPSEPRDSAVYFCASGSDVSGKQFFGPGTRLTVL.

The chain joins TRBV9 to TRBJ1-2; 7 nucleotides line up with TRBD1. Unmatched junction bases numbered 5, after V lost 3 bases and J lost 3 bases. Germline V gene lookup returns CDR1 SGDLS and CDR2 YYNGEE. The CDR3 totals 14 residues. CDR3 sequence (DNA): TGTGCCAGCAGCGCACAGGGGTTTGACTATGGCTACACCTTC. Its translation: CASSAQGFDYGYTF.

In its sample, this clonotype was seen a few times. The chain uses TRBV24-1 and TRBJ2-7; 9 positions match TRBD1. Germline V gene lookup returns CDR1 KGHDR and CDR2 SFDVKD. This CDR3 is 12 amino acids long. V gave up 9 bases and J gave up 2 bases; unmatched junction bases: 1. The CDR3 DNA reads as TGTGCCACCGGGGACAGGGCCTACGAGCAGTACTTC. This codes for CATGDRAYEQYF.

The chain combines TRBV6-1 with TRBJ2-3, with D possibly matching TRBD1 (5 bases). The CDR3 is 14 amino acids. With 0 bases removed from V and 5 bases from J, the gap between germline ends came to 9 bases. Germline CDR1 reads MNHNS; CDR2 reads SASEGT. The CDR3 loop is CASSEARDGDTQYF. The CDR3 DNA follows: TGTGCCAGCAGTGAAGCCAGGGATGGAGATACGCAGTATTTT.

The chain joins TRBV6-6 to TRBJ1-1; D may be TRBD1 (6 bases). Germline V lookup: CDR1 MNHNY, CDR2 SVGAGI (reference sequence). The CDR3 sequence is 13 residues long. The V and J ends lost 6 bases and 6 bases respectively, with 14 bases between them. The chain's CDR3 is CASSVHRDAEAFF. The CDR3 DNA reads TGTGCCAGCAGCGTGCACAGGGACGCTGAAGCTTTCTTT.

This clonotype was seen a handful of times. The V call is TRBV4-3, the J call TRBJ1-5, with D unresolved. Between the trimmed V and J ends, which lost 2 bases and 2 bases, there was a span of 4 bases. CDR3 length: 13 amino acids. Germline-derived CDR1 and CDR2 are LGHNA and YSLEER. CDR3 sequence (DNA): TGCGCCAGCAGCCAATTTGGCAATCAGCCCCAGCATTTT. Protein product: CASSQFGNQPQHF.

This chain uses TRBV7-8 with TRBJ1-1; D ambiguous. Germline lookup yields CDR1 SGHVS and CDR2 FQNEAQ. V was cut by 4 bases and J by 3 bases, with 9 bases left in between. This CDR3 is 13 amino acids long. This CDR3 is CASSSSAYTEAFF. CDR3 nucleotide sequence: TGTGCCAGCAGCTCCTCGGCCTACACTGAAGCTTTCTTT.

This clonotype was seen more than once but under ten times. The J gene is TRBJ2-1, the V gene TRBV7-2; D is uncertain. This CDR3 spans 14 amino acids. The germline V and J ends were trimmed by 1 base and 5 bases, with 9 bases remaining between them. Per germline, CDR1 SGHTA and CDR2 FQGNSA. For the CDR3, the DNA is TGTGCCAGCAGCTTAGGGGCGGTGAACAATGAGCAGTTCTTC. This encodes CASSLGAVNNEQFF.

V gene TRBV9 combines with J gene TRBJ2-3, with D perhaps matching TRBD2 (5 bases). Germline V gives CDR1 SGDLS, CDR2 YYNGEE. Trimming shortened V by 2 bases and J by 5 bases, and 18 bases separated the two germline ends. The CDR3 is 16 amino acids. The CDR3 sequence: CASSVSDPRVGDTQYF. The CDR3, as DNA: TGTGCCAGCAGCGTCTCCGACCCGCGGGTAGGAGATACGCAGTATTTT.

The chain has TRBV27 and TRBJ2-1; 12 bases are a match to TRBD1. Germline values: CDR1 MNHEY, CDR2 SMNVEV (reference sequence). V trimming: 6 bases; J trimming: 2 bases; junction bases outside the gene matches: 14. This CDR3 comprises 19 residues. CDR3 protein: CASRIRIKWDRGPYNEQFF. In DNA, the CDR3 is TGTGCCAGCAGAATCCGAATCAAATGGGACAGGGGGCCCTACAATGAGCAGTTCTTC.

The J gene is TRBJ1-2, the V gene TRBV7-2, with a tentative D call TRBD1 (6 bases). This CDR3 contains 13 residues. Between the trimmed V and J ends, which lost 4 bases and 6 bases, there was a span of 12 bases. CDR1 SGHTA and CDR2 FQGNSA come from the germline V gene. In nucleotides, the CDR3 is TGTGCCAGCAGCTCCGTAAACAGGGATGGCTACACCTTC. It codes for CASSSVNRDGYTF.

V and J are TRBV7-8 and TRBJ1-4; no clear D. This CDR3 contains 15 residues. Trimming stripped 6 bases from V and 4 bases from J, with 15 bases between. Germline CDR1 SGHVS, CDR2 FQNEAQ. The CDR3 nucleotides are TGTGCCAGCAGGAGAGGCCCGGGGAATAATGAAAAACTGTTTTTT. Translated, it gives CASRRGPGNNEKLFF. The full variable domain, with the rest looked up from reference TRBV7-8 and TRBJ1-4, is GAGVSQSPRYKVAKRGQDVALRCDPISGHVSLFWYQQALGQGPEFLTYFQNEAQLDKSGLPSDRFFAERPEGSVSTLKIQRTQQEDSAVYLCASRRGPGNNEKLFFGSGTQLSVL.

This clonotype was seen many times. The CDR3 region is CASSSTGDEQFF. The CDR3 region has the DNA TGTGCCAGCAGCTCCACAGGGGATGAGCAGTTCTTC. V is TRBV7-9 and J is TRBJ2-1; 7 bases line up with TRBD1. CDR3 length equals 12 residues. The ends lost 4 bases at V and 8 bases at J; junction bases unmatched: 2. CDR1 is SEHNR, CDR2 FQNEAQ, per germline (reference sequence). Complete variable domain (other parts from reference TRBV7-9 and TRBJ2-1): DTGVSQNPRHKITKRGQNVTFRCDPISEHNRLYWYRQTLGQGPEFLTYFQNEAQLEKSRLLSDRFSAERPKGSFSTLEIQRTEQGDSAMYLCASSSTGDEQFFGPGTRLTVL.

Of note for this clonotype: Germline is not matched at one junction end, which may reflect a read error. V gene TRBV6-2 or TRBV6-3 combines with J gene TRBJ1-1; no firm D call. Germline-derived CDR1 and CDR2 are MNHEY and SVGEGT. The CDR3 length is 13 residues. As DNA, the CDR3 is TGTGCCAGCAGTTATGGCAGGAACGCTGAAGCTTTCTTT. Protein sequence: CASSYGRNAEAFF.